The TCR beta chain under discussion was sequenced for a study of CD8 T cells in Susac syndrome. TCR beta from blood CD8+ and CD4+ T cells was sequenced. RNA was extracted with the RNeasy kit, and a quantity of roughly 0.5 to 1 ug was reverse transcribed using random hexamers. TCRdb itself ran the immunoSEQ multiplex PCR reads through MiXCR, one entry per CDR3 protein. This sample carries some 150,000 distinct CDR3 sequences, approximately 93% of them seen once, and the ten largest clones take approximately 0.25%. The specimen was CD8+ T cells from PBMCs. The receptor comes from a human donor in good health.

The chain's CDR3 is CASRDGEVDYTF. The CDR3 DNA is TGTGCCAGCAGGGACGGAGAAGTTGACTACACCTTC. The chain has TRBV25-1 and TRBJ1-2, with unresolved D. Germline lookup yields CDR1 MGHDK and CDR2 SYGVNS. The CDR3 consists of 12 residues. V gave up 6 bases and J gave up 10 bases, with 15 bases separating them.